These 29 T cell receptor beta chains share one sample of origin, sequenced in a study of T cell changes during pregnancy in multiple sclerosis (dated by TCRdb to between 2018 and 2021). The protocol used for the library was the immunoSEQ multiplex PCR assay. TCRdb mirrors the immuneACCESS table, restricted to in-frame sequences. Some clones are absent from its copies; in checked studies, under half trace to an unresolved V gene, and the reason for the others is unknown. A total of about 41,000 clones appear in this sample, approximately 90% of them only once. In total, the top ten clones hold about 7% of the sample. The source material was CD8+ T cells from peripheral blood mononuclear cells, sampled in the third trimester of pregnancy. Every receptor here comes from a female donor with multiple sclerosis, enrolled in a pregnancy study.

V is TRBV5-1 and J is TRBJ2-7; no definite D call. Trimming stripped 1 base from V and 5 bases from J, with 13 bases between. Per the germline V gene, CDR1 is SGHRS and CDR2 is YFSETQ. The CDR3 is 14 amino acids. The CDR3 reads CASSLSGVGDEQYF. The DNA for the CDR3 is TGCGCCAGCAGCTTGTCCGGCGTTGGAGACGAGCAGTACTTC. The entire variable domain, with the rest obtained from reference TRBV5-1 and TRBJ2-7, is as follows: KAGVTQTPRYLIKTRGQQVTLSCSPISGHRSVSWYQQTPGQGLQFLFEYFSETQRNKGNFPGRFSGRQFSNSRSEMNVSTLELGDSALYLCASSLSGVGDEQYFGPGTRLTVT.

The chain combines TRBV5-4 with TRBJ2-1; TRBD2 agrees at 11 bases. The V gene's germline CDR1 is SGHNT and CDR2 YYREEE (reference sequence). CDR3 length: 16 residues. The V gene end was trimmed by 5 bases and the J gene end by 5 bases; junction bases not matched to a gene: 9. The CDR3 is CASRSHLAGGDNEQFF. In nucleotides, the CDR3 is TGTGCCAGCAGGTCCCACCTAGCGGGAGGCGACAATGAGCAGTTCTTC.

The V call is TRBV6-1, the J call TRBJ1-5; 11 nucleotides agree with TRBD1. The CDR3 sequence is 19 residues long. Per germline, CDR1 MNHNS and CDR2 SASEGT. Trimming cost V 4 bases and J 5 bases; bases outside gene matches: 16. The CDR3: CASSAQTPGQGVFDQPQHF. DNA for the CDR3: TGTGCCAGCAGTGCTCAAACCCCGGGACAGGGGGTTTTTGATCAGCCCCAGCATTTT.

The chain links TRBV6-5 to TRBJ1-2; possible D gene TRBD1, 5 bases. CDR1 is MNHEY and CDR2 is SVGAGI in the germline V gene. CDR3 length: 13 amino acids. V lost 6 bases, J lost 4 bases, and 12 bases lay in between. The CDR3 region is CASSPDRIYGYTF. CDR3 bases: TGTGCCAGCAGCCCCGACAGAATCTATGGCTACACCTTC.

The genes are TRBV7-9 and TRBJ2-1, with no clear D. Deletions cut 0 bases from V and 4 bases from J, with 13 bases between. Looked up from germline, CDR1 is SEHNR and CDR2 is FQNEAQ (reference sequence). The CDR3 extends over 16 amino acids. As DNA, the CDR3 is TGTGCCAGCAGCTTAGCAGGCGGCTTCTCTTACAATGAGCAGTTCTTC. Residues: CASSLAGGFSYNEQFF.

This clone was detected once. The V call is TRBV4-3, the J call TRBJ1-2; 11 bases map to TRBD1. The germline V gene encodes CDR1 LGHNA and CDR2 YSLEER. With 0 bases clipped from V and 8 bases from J, the junction kept 8 bases outside the gene matches. CDR3 size: 16 residues. This chain's CDR3 is CASSQDDGTGGQGYTF. The DNA for the CDR3 is TGCGCCAGCAGCCAAGATGACGGGACAGGGGGTCAAGGCTACACCTTC.

The J gene is TRBJ2-7, the V gene TRBV27, with D possibly TRBD2 on 7 matching bases. The V and J ends lost 7 bases and 0 bases respectively, with 22 bases between them. The germline V gene encodes CDR1 MNHEY and CDR2 SMNVEV (reference sequence). This CDR3 has 17 residues. In nucleotides, the CDR3 is TGTGCCAGCACCAACCGGGGGGCGGGGGACAACTCCTACGAGCAGTACTTC. It encodes CASTNRGAGDNSYEQYF.

The chain has TRBV7-9 and TRBJ2-7; 7 bases align to TRBD1. With V trimmed by 1 base and J by 6 bases, 15 bases remained unmatched. This CDR3 contains 17 residues. CDR1 is SEHNR and CDR2 is FQNEAQ in the germline V gene (reference sequence). CDR3 nucleotides: TGTGCCAGCAGCTTAGAAGTCGGCAGGGGGAATCCTTCCGAGCAGTACTTC. Amino acids: CASSLEVGRGNPSEQYF.

This chain uses TRBV6-6 with TRBJ1-1, with D maybe TRBD1 (6 bases). The CDR3 has 15 residues. Germline V lookup: CDR1 MNHNY, CDR2 SVGAGI (reference sequence). Trimming shortened V by 6 bases and J by 3 bases, and 17 bases separated the two germline ends. The CDR3 sequence is CASRDSRGAYTEAFF. The CDR3 DNA sequence: TGTGCCAGCAGGGACAGTCGGGGGGCCTACACTGAAGCTTTCTTT.

This clone was seen more than once but under ten times. The chain has TRBV19 and TRBJ2-7; D call uncertain. This CDR3 is built from 13 residues. Germline V CDR1 and CDR2: LNHDA, SQIVND (reference sequence). V was clipped by 8 bases and J by 0 bases, with 11 bases between them. The CDR3: CASAYSSSYEQYF. DNA of the CDR3: TGTGCCAGTGCCTACTCTAGCTCCTACGAGCAGTACTTC.

The genes are TRBV7-9 and TRBJ2-2; TRBD1 might be the D (6 bases). Between the trimmed V and J ends, which lost 3 bases and 3 bases, there was a span of 11 bases. The CDR3 contains 15 residues. The germline V gene encodes CDR1 SEHNR and CDR2 FQNEAQ (reference sequence). The CDR3, as DNA: TGTGCCAGCAGCTTTATGGGGGCCGACACCGGGGAGCTGTTTTTT. This encodes CASSFMGADTGELFF.

This clone was recorded once. The rearrangement uses TRBV19 and TRBJ1-2; TRBD1 matches 8 bases. J was trimmed by 7 bases and V by 5 bases; bases with no gene match: 9. Germline V gives CDR1 LNHDA, CDR2 SQIVND (reference sequence). This CDR3 is 14 amino acids long. The CDR3 coding sequence is TGTGCCAGTAGTGCGGGACAGGCGGATAGTGGCTACACCTTC. This gives the protein CASSAGQADSGYTF.

This clone was observed once. The chain recombines TRBV7-8 with TRBJ2-2; 15 nucleotides align to TRBD2. The CDR3 extends over 17 amino acids. V shed 5 bases and J 1 base; nucleotides not matched to a gene: 2. CDR1 is SGHVS, CDR2 FQNEAQ, per germline. As DNA, the CDR3 is TGTGCCAGCAGCCCGGGACTAGCGGGGGGGAACACCGGGGAGCTGTTTTTT. Amino acids: CASSPGLAGGNTGELFF.

The table lists this clone with a count of one. The chain employs TRBV2 and TRBJ1-6; D uncertain. With 2 bases removed from V and 14 bases from J, the gap between germline ends came to 19 bases. The CDR3 runs 15 residues. The germline CDR1 and CDR2 sequences are SNHLY and FYNNEI. The CDR3 region has the DNA TGTGCCAGCAGTGAAAAGGGCGGTGGAGGTTGGGCCCTCCACTTT. It is translated as CASSEKGGGGWALHF.

About this clone itself: The sample holds other DNA sequences that translate to the same CDR3. This chain connects TRBV5-6 to TRBJ1-2; 7 bases align to TRBD1. The length of the CDR3 is 14 residues. Unmatched junction bases numbered 3, after V lost 4 bases and J lost 0 bases. Germline values: CDR1 SGHDT, CDR2 YYEEEE. Written as DNA, the CDR3 is TGTGCCAGCAGCCCAGACAGGGCTAACTATGGCTACACCTTC. Its translation is CASSPDRANYGYTF.

The J gene is TRBJ1-1, the V gene TRBV19; 8 nucleotides align to TRBD1. This CDR3 has 15 amino acids. Germline CDR1 LNHDA, CDR2 SQIVND (reference sequence). J lost 5 bases, V lost 3 bases, and 8 bases had no gene match. The CDR3 nucleotides read TGTGCCAGTAGTATGCAGGACAGGGAAGAAACTGAAGCTTTCTTT. Protein sequence: CASSMQDREETEAFF.

The chain links TRBV7-9 to TRBJ2-7, with D hard to call. V gave up 2 bases and J gave up 5 bases, with 7 bases separating them. The germline V gene encodes CDR1 SEHNR and CDR2 FQNEAQ (reference sequence). The CDR3 totals 12 residues. CDR3 residues: CASSLSTDEQYF. The CDR3 nucleotides are TGTGCCAGCAGCTTAAGCACTGACGAGCAGTACTTC.

The V call is TRBV9, the J call TRBJ2-3; the match to TRBD2 covers 9 bases. CDR3 length: 15 residues. The V gene's germline CDR1 is SGDLS and CDR2 YYNGEE. J was trimmed by 5 bases and V by 5 bases; bases with no gene match: 9. CDR3: CASSEIAGVGDTQYF. The CDR3 bases are TGTGCCAGCAGTGAAATAGCGGGAGTTGGAGATACGCAGTATTTT.

The chain combines TRBV19 with TRBJ1-4; no clear D. V lost 3 bases to trimming and J lost 0 bases, with 8 bases between them. This CDR3 has 15 residues. The germline CDR1 and CDR2 sequences are LNHDA and SQIVND (reference sequence). CDR3 protein: CASSIREATNEKLFF. The CDR3 DNA is TGTGCCAGTAGTATTCGGGAAGCAACTAATGAAAAACTGTTTTTT.

The J gene is TRBJ2-3, the V gene TRBV4-2; 11 bases are a match to TRBD2. The CDR3 totals 17 residues. The germline gives CDR1 LGHNA, CDR2 YNFKEQ. Losses at the gene ends were 0 bases for V and 2 bases for J; bases not matched to a gene: 4. CDR3 nucleotide sequence: TGTGCCAGCAGCCAAGATCTACTAGCGGGGGACACAGATACGCAGTATTTT. Protein sequence: CASSQDLLAGDTDTQYF.

J is TRBJ2-3 and V is TRBV7-9, with TRBD2 identical over 7 bases. The CDR3 has 15 amino acids. The V gene end was trimmed by 5 bases and the J gene end by 0 bases; junction bases not matched to a gene: 5. Germline assignment: CDR1 SEHNR and CDR2 FQNEAQ (reference sequence). This chain's CDR3 is CASSPPGLSTDTQYF. CDR3 bases: TGTGCCAGCAGCCCCCCGGGACTAAGCACAGATACGCAGTATTTT.

The chain uses TRBV28 and TRBJ2-3; weak D call: TRBD2 (5 bases). This CDR3 spans 16 amino acids. CDR1 and CDR2 (germline): MDHEN, SYDVKM. Trimming took off 6 bases at V and 3 bases at J, with 19 bases between the two ends. The CDR3 spells CASSTPAGEITDTQYF. CDR3 DNA sequence: TGTGCCAGCAGCACTCCCGCCGGGGAAATAACAGATACGCAGTATTTT.

V usage is TRBV6-5 and J usage is TRBJ2-5; D is unresolved. The V gene lost 2 bases and the J gene lost 5 bases, with 15 bases spanning the gap. This CDR3 has 15 residues. Germline V CDR1 and CDR2: MNHEY, SVGAGI. Written as DNA, the CDR3 is TGTGCCAGCAGTTACCATTACAGCCTCAAGGAGACCCAGTACTTC. This sequence encodes CASSYHYSLKETQYF.

The chain has TRBV7-9 and TRBJ2-1; 10 nucleotides agree with TRBD1. The CDR3 sequence is 14 residues long. J lost 7 bases, V lost 3 bases, and 3 bases had no gene match. CDR1 is SEHNR, CDR2 FQNEAQ, per germline (reference sequence). CDR3 sequence: CASSLTGGRNEQFF. The CDR3 bases are TGTGCCAGCAGCTTGACAGGGGGCCGGAATGAGCAGTTCTTC.

The V gene is TRBV9, the J gene TRBJ1-2, with D unresolved. V was clipped by 3 bases and J by 2 bases, with 11 bases between them. The germline CDR1 and CDR2 sequences are SGDLS and YYNGEE. The CDR3 totals 14 residues. CDR3 sequence (DNA): TGTGCCAGCAGCGCCGGACGGGAGAACTATGGCTACACCTTC. Translation gives CASSAGRENYGYTF.

The gene calls are TRBV15 and TRBJ1-5, with TRBD1 identical over 7 bases. Germline V lookup: CDR1 LNHNV, CDR2 YYDKDF (reference sequence). V trimming: 6 bases; J trimming: 0 bases; junction bases outside the gene matches: 5. This CDR3 contains 15 residues. The CDR3 DNA reads as TGTGCCACCAGGGACAGGAGTTATAGCAATCAGCCCCAGCATTTT. The encoded protein is CATRDRSYSNQPQHF.

The chain uses TRBV27 and TRBJ2-1; 8 bases align to TRBD1. The CDR3 is made up of 16 amino acids. With 2 bases clipped from V and 0 bases from J, the junction kept 3 bases outside the gene matches. The germline V gene encodes CDR1 MNHEY and CDR2 SMNVEV (reference sequence). This chain's CDR3 is CASSLSDRGSYNEQFF. CDR3 DNA: TGTGCCAGCAGTTTAAGCGACAGGGGCTCCTACAATGAGCAGTTCTTC.

This rearrangement joins TRBV28 to TRBJ2-7, with TRBD1 identical over 10 bases. V shed 8 bases and J 2 bases; nucleotides not matched to a gene: 9. CDR1 is MDHEN, CDR2 SYDVKM, per germline. The CDR3 sequence is 15 residues long. The CDR3 region has the DNA TGTGCCAGCTTTTCCGGGACAGGGGACCCCTACGAGCAGTACTTC. This encodes CASFSGTGDPYEQYF.

A single count supports this clone. This chain connects TRBV30 to TRBJ1-1; no clear D. V was cut by 0 bases and J by 2 bases, with 7 bases left in between. The CDR3 has 13 residues. CDR1 GTSNPN and CDR2 SVGIG come from the germline V gene (reference sequence). The CDR3 loop is CAWSVEGNTEAFF. DNA for the CDR3: TGTGCCTGGAGTGTAGAGGGAAACACTGAAGCTTTCTTT.